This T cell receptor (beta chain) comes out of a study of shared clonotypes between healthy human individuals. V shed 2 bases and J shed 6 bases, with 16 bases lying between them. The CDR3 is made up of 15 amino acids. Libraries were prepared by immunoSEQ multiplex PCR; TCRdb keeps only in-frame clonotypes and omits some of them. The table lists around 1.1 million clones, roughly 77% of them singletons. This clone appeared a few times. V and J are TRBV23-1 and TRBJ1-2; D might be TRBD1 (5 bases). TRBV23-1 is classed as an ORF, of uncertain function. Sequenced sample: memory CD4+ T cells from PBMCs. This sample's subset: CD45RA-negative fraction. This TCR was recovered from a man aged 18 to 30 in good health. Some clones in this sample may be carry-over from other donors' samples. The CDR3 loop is CASSQPDEGKDGYTF. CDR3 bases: TGCGCCAGCAGTCAACCCGACGAGGGGAAGGATGGCTACACCTTC.